Listed below are T cell receptor beta chains from one sample, sequenced in a study of blood T cell repertoires in COVID-19. The table came from immunoSEQ multiplex PCR; TCRdb's copy has only in-frame clones and leaves some out. The repertoire holds roughly 100,000 clones, about 89% seen once, with 15% to 20% in the top ten. The sequencing sample was made of peripheral blood. The origin of the receptors is a man aged 45-60 years with acute or convalescent COVID-19. CDR3s include the opening cysteine and the closing phenylalanine or tryptophan. Fields, in order: D gene, clone size, V gene, J gene, CDR3 protein, CDR3 DNA. A D gene is named only where the DNA matches it firmly. Clone size is shown for a subset of rows, as once, few, many or a class of expanded clone.

.	.	TRBV15	TRBJ2-5	CATSVGGEETQYF	TGTGCCACCAGCGTAGGCGGCGAAGAGACCCAGTACTTC
.	.	TRBV27	TRBJ2-6	CASSLRGQLKSGANVLTF	TGTGCCAGCAGTCTCCGAGGCCAGCTAAAGTCTGGGGCCAACGTCCTGACTTTC
TRBD2	.	TRBV29-1	TRBJ2-1	CSVVIRRGVDEQFF	TGCAGCGTTGTCATCCGACGGGGGGTAGATGAGCAGTTCTTC
TRBD1	once	TRBV19	TRBJ1-2	CASSIDRGPNYGYTF	TGTGCCAGTAGTATCGACAGGGGTCCTAACTATGGCTACACCTTC
.	few	TRBV7-9	TRBJ2-6	CASSPETNVLTF	TGTGCCAGCAGCCCTGAGACCAACGTCCTGACTTTC
TRBD1	.	TRBV18	TRBJ1-4	CASSPRTGKNEKLFF	TGTGCCAGCTCACCACGGACAGGGAAAAATGAAAAACTGTTTTTT
.	.	TRBV5-8	TRBJ2-5	CASSSGLSGAAETQYF	TGTGCCAGCAGCTCGGGGTTATCGGGCGCCGCAGAGACCCAGTACTTC
TRBD1	.	TRBV15	TRBJ1-2	CATSRTGTALNYGYTF	TGTGCCACCAGCAGGACGGGGACAGCCCTTAACTATGGCTACACCTTC
TRBD2	.	TRBV9	TRBJ2-5	CASSVYFGREGETQYF	TGTGCCAGCAGCGTGTATTTCGGGAGGGAGGGGGAGACCCAGTACTTC
TRBD1	.	TRBV7-3	TRBJ2-5	CASSSSGGGETQYF	TGTGCCAGCAGCTCATCAGGGGGCGGAGAGACCCAGTACTTC
.	.	TRBV3-1/TRBV3-2	TRBJ1-2	CASSQDRRGNYGYTF	TGTGCCAGCAGCCAAGATCGTAGGGGGAACTATGGCTACACCTTC
TRBD1	.	TRBV27	TRBJ1-1	CASSSGQTIEAFF	TGTGCCAGCAGTTCGGGACAGACGATTGAAGCTTTCTTT
.	once	TRBV2	TRBJ1-4	CASQRGGMVYEKLFF	TGTGCCAGCCAGAGGGGGGGGATGGTATATGAAAAACTGTTTTTT
.	few	TRBV5-1	TRBJ1-4	CASSSTTGTNEKLFF	TGCGCCAGCAGCTCAACGACGGGGACTAATGAAAAACTGTTTTTT
.	.	TRBV10-2	TRBJ1-1	CASTSLNTEAFF	TGCGCCAGCACAAGCCTAAACACTGAAGCTTTCTTT
.	.	TRBV6-5	TRBJ1-2	CASTPGDSYGYTF	TGTGCCAGCACCCCGGGGGATAGCTATGGCTACACCTTC
.	.	TRBV27	TRBJ2-1	CASSLTELDEQFF	TGTGCCAGCAGTTTGACAGAATTGGATGAGCAGTTCTTC
.	.	TRBV5-5	TRBJ1-4	CASSPTPAGEKLFF	TGTGCCAGCAGCCCCACACCGGCGGGTGAAAAACTGTTTTTT
.	.	TRBV6-2/TRBV6-3	TRBJ2-1	CASSQDRDNEQFF	TGTGCCAGCAGCCAGGACAGAGACAATGAGCAGTTCTTC
TRBD2	.	TRBV7-3	TRBJ2-2	CASSPHGAGGPGELFF	TGTGCCAGCAGCCCCCACGGGGCGGGGGGGCCCGGGGAGCTGTTTTTT
TRBD1	.	TRBV9	TRBJ2-7	CASSLRDRTSYEQYF	TGTGCCAGCAGCCTTAGGGACAGAACCTCCTACGAGCAGTACTTC
.	few	TRBV19	TRBJ2-1	CASIGYNEQFF	TGTGCCAGTATCGGGTACAATGAGCAGTTCTTC
TRBD1	.	TRBV10-1	TRBJ1-1	CASSRRTGKSTEAFF	TGCGCCAGCAGTCGCCGGACAGGGAAGAGCACTGAAGCTTTCTTT
TRBD1	.	TRBV2	TRBJ1-4	CASSATGANEKLFF	TGTGCCAGCAGCGCGACAGGGGCCAATGAAAAACTGTTTTTT
.	.	TRBV5-1	TRBJ2-5	CASSFSETQYF	TGCGCCAGCAGCTTCTCCGAGACCCAGTACTTC
.	.	TRBV7-8	TRBJ2-4	CASSRSGTLYF	TGTGCCAGCAGCCGGTCGGGAACGCTGTACTTC
.	.	TRBV13	TRBJ2-7	CASSDGGGSREQYF	TGTGCCAGCAGCGACGGCGGGGGCTCTCGCGAGCAGTACTTC
TRBD1	.	TRBV5-6	TRBJ1-1	CASSLDRGTEAFF	TGTGCCAGCAGCTTGGACAGGGGGACTGAAGCTTTCTTT
TRBD1	.	TRBV27	TRBJ2-6	CASSTTGTGTSGANVLTF	TGTGCCAGCAGTACAACCGGGACAGGTACCTCTGGGGCCAACGTCCTGACTTTC
.	.	TRBV12-5	TRBJ2-1	CASGLWGSNNEQFF	TGTGCTAGTGGTTTGTGGGGCAGCAACAATGAGCAGTTCTTC
.	.	TRBV5-1	TRBJ1-6	CASSPGQPYNSPLHF	TGCGCCAGCAGCCCAGGACAGCCATATAATTCACCCCTCCACTTT
.	few	TRBV5-6	TRBJ2-7	CASSKSSYEQYF	TGTGCCAGCAGCAAGTCGAGCTACGAGCAGTACTTC
TRBD1	.	TRBV12-5	TRBJ1-5	CASVVGTASNQPQHF	TGTGCTAGTGTCGTCGGGACAGCAAGCAATCAGCCCCAGCATTTT
TRBD1	.	TRBV19	TRBJ1-1	CASSADRDTEAFF	TGTGCCAGTAGTGCGGACAGGGACACTGAAGCTTTCTTT
TRBD1	.	TRBV24-1	TRBJ2-5	CATSEGGQGAETQYF	TGTGCCACCAGTGAGGGGGGACAGGGGGCGGAGACCCAGTACTTC
.	.	TRBV14	TRBJ2-1	CASSPLEDSPGEQFF	TGTGCCAGCAGCCCGCTCGAGGATAGCCCCGGTGAGCAGTTCTTC
TRBD1	.	TRBV7-8	TRBJ1-1	CASSPRTGAVTEAFF	TGTGCCAGCAGCCCAAGGACAGGGGCGGTCACTGAAGCTTTCTTT
.	.	TRBV27	TRBJ1-1	CASSRTPNTEAFF	TGTGCCAGCAGCAGGACACCTAACACTGAAGCTTTCTTT
TRBD1	.	TRBV4-1	TRBJ1-2	CASSQDRDRGSGYTF	TGCGCCAGCAGCCAAGATAGGGACAGGGGAAGTGGCTACACCTTC
TRBD1	.	TRBV6-5	TRBJ1-5	CASSPQGAWQPQHF	TGTGCCAGCAGTCCACAGGGGGCTTGGCAGCCCCAGCATTTT
TRBD1	.	TRBV6-2/TRBV6-3	TRBJ2-5	CASSKTGVETQYF	TGTGCCAGCAGCAAAACAGGGGTGGAGACCCAGTACTTC
.	.	TRBV12-3/TRBV12-4	TRBJ1-1	CASSDTGNTEAFF	TGTGCCAGCAGCGACACAGGTAACACTGAAGCTTTCTTT
.	.	TRBV28	TRBJ1-2	CASSSPNYYGYTF	TGTGCCAGCAGCTCCCCCAACTACTATGGCTACACCTTC
.	.	TRBV4-2	TRBJ2-7	CASSPSGTGEQYF	TGTGCCAGCAGCCCGTCAGGGACTGGCGAGCAGTACTTC
.	.	TRBV19	TRBJ1-5	CASSTLNSNQPQHF	TGTGCCAGTAGTACTTTAAATAGCAATCAGCCCCAGCATTTT
.	.	TRBV5-4	TRBJ2-7	CASSLDGYEQYF	TGTGCCAGCAGCTTGGACGGGTACGAGCAGTACTTC
.	.	TRBV15	TRBJ1-5	CATSGGGAYYSNQPQHF	TGTGCCACCAGCGGAGGCGGAGCGTATTATAGCAATCAGCCCCAGCATTTT
.	.	TRBV18	TRBJ2-1	CASSPQNLQSSYNEQFF	TGTGCCAGCTCACCACAGAACTTACAGAGCTCCTACAATGAGCAGTTCTTC
.	.	TRBV6-5	TRBJ2-7	CASRPGYGEQYF	TGTGCCAGCAGACCAGGGTATGGGGAGCAGTACTTC
TRBD2	.	TRBV6-2/TRBV6-3	TRBJ2-1	CASSTGLGRTEQFF	TGTGCCAGCAGTACCGGACTAGGACGCACTGAGCAGTTCTTC
.	.	TRBV18	TRBJ1-1	CASLRTANTEAFF	TGTGCCAGCTTAAGGACAGCGAACACTGAAGCTTTCTTT
TRBD2	.	TRBV6-4	TRBJ2-1	CASSDAVAGGPMREQFF	TGTGCCAGCAGTGATGCGGTAGCGGGGGGGCCCATGCGTGAGCAGTTCTTC
TRBD1	.	TRBV19	TRBJ1-3	CASSMSSGQGVGNTIYF	TGTGCCAGTAGTATGTCTTCGGGACAGGGGGTTGGAAACACCATATATTTT
.	.	TRBV19	TRBJ1-2	CASSNWDGGNYGYTF	TGTGCCAGTAGTAATTGGGATGGAGGGAACTATGGCTACACCTTC